Below, 3 T cell receptor beta chains from the same sample are listed, as sequenced in a study of T cells in Graves' hyperthyroidism and ophthalmopathy. RNA transcripts yielded amplified TCR beta CDR3 regions. A first-round RT-PCR of the TCR CDR3 used the HTBI primer set. TCRdb re-derived calls from the multiplex PCR reads in MiXCR, one entry per CDR3 protein. This table holds a few hundred thousand distinct CDR3 sequences, approximately 14% found once. Sequenced: blood. The receptors stem from a woman between 18 and 29 years old with Graves' hyperthyroidism.

This chain uses TRBV15 with TRBJ1-2, with a weak D call TRBD1 (5 bases). The V gene's germline CDR1 is LNHNV and CDR2 YYDKDF (reference sequence). This CDR3 is 16 amino acids long. The ends were cut back, 0 bases at V and 13 bases at J, with 24 bases in the middle. The CDR3 DNA follows: TGTGCCACCAGCAGAGATCGGGGGACTAGCGGAACTCGTAGCACCTTC. Translated: CATSRDRGTSGTRSTF.

There are many counts of this clonotype. The rearrangement links TRBV27 to TRBJ2-2; D remains ambiguous. Germline V gene lookup returns CDR1 MNHEY and CDR2 SMNVEV (reference sequence). The CDR3 is 16 residues long. V lost 3 bases to trimming and J lost 1 base, with 12 bases between them. Here the CDR3 DNA reads TGTGCCAGCAGTTTTGTTGGGCAGAGGAACACCGGGGAGCTGTTTTTT. Residues: CASSFVGQRNTGELFF.

This clonotype was detected a few times. The V and J genes are TRBV20-1 and TRBJ2-1; D might be TRBD2 (5 bases). The CDR3 is made up of 16 amino acids. Looked up from germline, CDR1 is DFQATT and CDR2 is SNEGSKA (reference sequence). Deletions cut 3 bases from V and 8 bases from J, with 23 bases between. CDR3 coding DNA: TGCAGTGCTAGTGGTTCTGGGGAGTCGGCGTTGGATGAGCAGTTCTTC. Amino acids: CSASGSGESALDEQFF.